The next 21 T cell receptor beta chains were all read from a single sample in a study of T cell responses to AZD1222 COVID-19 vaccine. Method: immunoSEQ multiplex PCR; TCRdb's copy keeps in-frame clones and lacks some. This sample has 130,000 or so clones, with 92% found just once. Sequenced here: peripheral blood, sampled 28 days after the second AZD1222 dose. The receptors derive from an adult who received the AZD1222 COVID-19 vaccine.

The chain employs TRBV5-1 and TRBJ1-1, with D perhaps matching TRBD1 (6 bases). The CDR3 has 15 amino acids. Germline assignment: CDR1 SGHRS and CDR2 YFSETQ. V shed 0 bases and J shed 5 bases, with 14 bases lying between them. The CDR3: CASSLGGRGNTEAFF. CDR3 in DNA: TGCGCCAGCAGCTTGGGTGGCAGGGGAAATACTGAAGCTTTCTTT.

The CDR3 region has the DNA TGTGCCACCACTTCCCGGGACAGGGGGCGCGAGCAGTACTTC. It specifies CATTSRDRGREQYF. The chain recombines TRBV28 with TRBJ2-7, with 12 nucleotides matching TRBD1. The CDR3 extends over 14 amino acids. The J segment lost 6 bases and the V segment lost 10 bases, leaving 10 bases of the junction unmatched. Germline V gene lookup returns CDR1 MDHEN and CDR2 SYDVKM.

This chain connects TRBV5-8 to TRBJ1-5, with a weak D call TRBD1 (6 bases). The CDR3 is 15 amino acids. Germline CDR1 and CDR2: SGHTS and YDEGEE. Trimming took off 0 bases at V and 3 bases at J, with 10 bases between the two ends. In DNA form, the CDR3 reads TGTGCCAGCAGCTTGGGGCAGGGGAACAATCAGCCCCAGCATTTT. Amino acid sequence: CASSLGQGNNQPQHF.

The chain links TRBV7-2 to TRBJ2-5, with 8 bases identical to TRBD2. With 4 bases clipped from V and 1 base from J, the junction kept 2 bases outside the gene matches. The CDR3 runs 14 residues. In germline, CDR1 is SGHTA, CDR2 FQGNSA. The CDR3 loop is CASSYGLAQETQYF. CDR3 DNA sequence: TGTGCCAGCAGCTATGGACTAGCCCAAGAGACCCAGTACTTC.

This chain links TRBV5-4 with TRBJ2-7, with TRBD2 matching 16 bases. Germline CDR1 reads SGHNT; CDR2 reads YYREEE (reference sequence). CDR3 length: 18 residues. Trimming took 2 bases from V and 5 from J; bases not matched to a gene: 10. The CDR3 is CASSFGTSGRAISNEQYF. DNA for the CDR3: TGTGCCAGCAGCTTTGGGACTAGCGGGAGGGCGATAAGCAACGAGCAGTACTTC.

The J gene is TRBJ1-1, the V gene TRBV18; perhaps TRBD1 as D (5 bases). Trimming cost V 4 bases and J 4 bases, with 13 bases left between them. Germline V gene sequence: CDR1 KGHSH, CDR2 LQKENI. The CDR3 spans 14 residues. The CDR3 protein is CASSLGDSGTEAFF. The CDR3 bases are TGTGCCAGCTCACTCGGCGACAGCGGCACTGAAGCTTTCTTT.

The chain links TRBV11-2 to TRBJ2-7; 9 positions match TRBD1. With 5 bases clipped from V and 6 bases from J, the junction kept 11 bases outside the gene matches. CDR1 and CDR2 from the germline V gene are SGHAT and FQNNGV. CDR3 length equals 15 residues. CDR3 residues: CASSNMPGQGAEQYF. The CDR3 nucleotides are TGTGCCAGCAGCAACATGCCGGGACAGGGAGCCGAGCAGTACTTC.

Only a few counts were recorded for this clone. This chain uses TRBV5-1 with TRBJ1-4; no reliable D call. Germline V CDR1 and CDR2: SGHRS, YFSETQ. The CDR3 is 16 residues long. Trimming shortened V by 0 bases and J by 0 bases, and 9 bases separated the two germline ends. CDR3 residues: CASSLAQSSTNEKLFF. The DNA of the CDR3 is TGCGCCAGCAGCTTGGCACAGTCGTCAACTAATGAAAAACTGTTTTTT.

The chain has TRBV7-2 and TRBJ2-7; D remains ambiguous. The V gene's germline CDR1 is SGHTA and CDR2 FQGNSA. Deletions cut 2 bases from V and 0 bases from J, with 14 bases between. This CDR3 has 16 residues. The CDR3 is CASSLIGWPDSYEQYF. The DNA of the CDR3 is TGTGCCAGCAGCTTAATCGGGTGGCCCGACTCCTACGAGCAGTACTTC.

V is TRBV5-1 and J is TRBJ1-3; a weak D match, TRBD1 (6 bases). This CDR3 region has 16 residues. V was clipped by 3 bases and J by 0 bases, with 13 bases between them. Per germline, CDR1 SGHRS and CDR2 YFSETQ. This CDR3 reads CASSSQGLASGNTIYF. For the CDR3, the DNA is TGCGCCAGCAGCTCACAGGGTCTTGCCTCTGGAAACACCATATATTTT.

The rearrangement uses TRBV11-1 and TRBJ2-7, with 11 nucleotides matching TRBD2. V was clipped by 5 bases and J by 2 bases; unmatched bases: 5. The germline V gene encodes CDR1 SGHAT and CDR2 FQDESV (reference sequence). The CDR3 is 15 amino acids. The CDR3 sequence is CASSLGTSGTYEQYF. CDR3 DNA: TGTGCCAGCAGCCTCGGGACTAGCGGAACCTACGAGCAGTACTTC.

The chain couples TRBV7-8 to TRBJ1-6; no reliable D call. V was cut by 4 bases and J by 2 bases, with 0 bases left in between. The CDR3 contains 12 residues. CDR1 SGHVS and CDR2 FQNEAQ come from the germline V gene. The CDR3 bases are TGTGCCAGCAGCTCCTATAATTCACCCCTCCACTTT. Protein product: CASSSYNSPLHF.

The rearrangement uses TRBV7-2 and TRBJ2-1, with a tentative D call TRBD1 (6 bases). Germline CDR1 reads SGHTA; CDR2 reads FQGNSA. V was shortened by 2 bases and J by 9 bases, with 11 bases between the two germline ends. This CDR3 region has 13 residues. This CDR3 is CASSLRRGGEQFF. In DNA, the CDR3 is TGTGCCAGCAGCTTACGGAGAGGGGGTGAGCAGTTCTTC.

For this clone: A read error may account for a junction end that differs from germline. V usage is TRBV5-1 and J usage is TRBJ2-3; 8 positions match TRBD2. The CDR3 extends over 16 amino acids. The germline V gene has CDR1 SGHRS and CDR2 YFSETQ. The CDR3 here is CAGSLGGTSGTDTQYF. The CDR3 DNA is TGCGCCGGCAGCTTGGGGGGGACTAGTGGCACAGATACGCAGTATTTT.

The CDR3 DNA sequence: TGTGCCAGCAGCGCACTAGCGGGGGCCACCACAGATACGCAGTATTTT. Its translation is CASSALAGATTDTQYF. The genes are TRBV9 and TRBJ2-3; 11 positions agree with TRBD2. V lost 3 bases to trimming and J lost 2 bases; unmatched junction nucleotides: 5. The CDR3 is 16 amino acids. The V gene's germline CDR1 is SGDLS and CDR2 YYNGEE.

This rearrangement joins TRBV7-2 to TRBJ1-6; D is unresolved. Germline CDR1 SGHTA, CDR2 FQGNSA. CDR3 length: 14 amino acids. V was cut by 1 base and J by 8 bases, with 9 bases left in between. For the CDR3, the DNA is TGTGCCAGCAGCTTAGTATTTCGGGATTCACCCCTCCACTTT. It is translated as CASSLVFRDSPLHF.

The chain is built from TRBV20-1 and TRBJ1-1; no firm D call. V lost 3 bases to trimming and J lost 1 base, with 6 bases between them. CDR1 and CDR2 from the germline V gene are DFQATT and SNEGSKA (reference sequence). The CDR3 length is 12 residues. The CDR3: CSASLENTEAFF. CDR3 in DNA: TGCAGTGCTAGTCTAGAGAACACTGAAGCTTTCTTT.

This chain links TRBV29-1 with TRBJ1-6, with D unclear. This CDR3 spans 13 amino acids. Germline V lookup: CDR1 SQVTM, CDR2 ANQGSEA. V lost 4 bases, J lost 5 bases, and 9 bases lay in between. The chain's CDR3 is CSVGTDNNSPLHF. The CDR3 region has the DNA TGCAGCGTTGGAACAGATAATAATTCACCCCTCCACTTT.

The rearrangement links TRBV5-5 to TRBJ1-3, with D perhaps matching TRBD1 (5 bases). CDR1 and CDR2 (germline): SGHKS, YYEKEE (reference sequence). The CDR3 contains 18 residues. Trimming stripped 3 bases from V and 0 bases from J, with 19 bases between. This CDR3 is CASSWGLTVFRSGNTIYF. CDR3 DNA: TGTGCCAGCAGCTGGGGGTTAACAGTATTTCGCTCTGGAAACACCATATATTTT.

The DNA for the CDR3 is TGTGCCAGCCGCACCGACAGGAGCCGAGAGACCCAGTACTTC. This encodes CASRTDRSRETQYF. The chain employs TRBV3-1 (or the pseudogene TRBV3-2) and TRBJ2-5, with D possibly matching TRBD1 (6 bases). The V end was cut by 8 bases, the J end by 4 bases, with 17 bases between. Germline CDR1 is LGHDT and CDR2 is YNNKEL (reference sequence). This CDR3 comprises 14 residues.

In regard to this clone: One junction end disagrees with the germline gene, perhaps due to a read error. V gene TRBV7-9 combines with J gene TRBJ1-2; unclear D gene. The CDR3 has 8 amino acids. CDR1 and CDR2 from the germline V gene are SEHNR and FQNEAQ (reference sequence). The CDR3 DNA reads TGTGCCAGCAGCTCTCTCTCCTTC. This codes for CASSSLSF.